The sequence of this T cell receptor (beta chain) was determined in a study of beta chain features in type 1 diabetes. Study overall: Age, gender and cell yields were similar between patients and healthy donors. Regarding the study as a whole: Shorter TCRB CDR3s, moderately but significantly so, marked every one of the four CD4+ subsets in Type 1 diabetes patients. A closer apparent resemblance between naive, central memory and Treg TCRB repertoires was seen in patients than in healthy donors. Patients and controls would share equally any PCR tilt toward shorter templates.

V lost 8 bases, J lost 0 bases, and 8 bases lay in between. This CDR3 region has 14 residues. Germline V lookup: CDR1 SNHLY, CDR2 FYNNEI. Expressed TCRB transcripts were sequenced, since all the RNA that had been isolated was reverse transcribed. Sequenced by immunoSEQ multiplex PCR; TCRdb stores in-frame clones only, minus some. This sample has 300,000 to 350,000 clones, with 7.5% to 9% found just once. This clone has more than one count but fewer than ten. Its antigen remains unidentified. The receptor was derived from a woman under 30 in good health. The chain joins TRBV2 to TRBJ2-6, with no clear D. The material sequenced was central memory CD4+ T cells from blood. DNA for the CDR3: TGTGCCAGCTCAGTTTACTCTGGGGCCAACGTCCTGACTTTC. Its protein product is CASSVYSGANVLTF.